This T cell receptor (beta chain) was observed in a study of blood T cell repertoires in COVID-19. Study background: Researchers got acute and convalescent COVID-19 samples from the United States, Italy and Spain. T cells, B-cell-depleted T cells, or PBMCs supplied cDNA or gDNA.

The CDR3 extends over 16 amino acids. V lost 0 bases, J lost 2 bases, and 5 bases stayed unmatched. Per germline, CDR1 MGHDK and CDR2 SYGVNS. In the original processing: Counts of nucleated cells, estimated from reference gene primer amplification, were obtained. Sequencing was performed with immunoSEQ multiplex PCR; in TCRdb, only in-frame clones are kept and a portion is missing. V, J and clone size reflect that table, while D and trimming were determined from the DNA. The table has about 32,000 clones, around nine tenths seen once. This clonotype was obtained from a woman in her seventies with active COVID-19. The sequenced material came from peripheral blood. The gene calls are TRBV25-1 and TRBJ2-3; the match to TRBD2 covers 7 bases. DNA of the CDR3: TGTGCCAGCAGTGAATATATTGGGACTATCACAGATACGCAGTATTTT. This encodes CASSEYIGTITDTQYF.